These T cell receptor beta chains were read from a single sample in a study of T cell responses to AZD1222 COVID-19 vaccine. TCRdb keeps only in-frame clones here, not all; method: immunoSEQ multiplex PCR. The data contain around 60,000 clones, roughly 90% of them singletons. The source was peripheral blood, collected on day 0 of AZD1222 vaccination. These receptors came from an adult in good health. The CDR3 runs from the conserved cysteine through the conserved F or W. Fields, in order: V gene, D gene, J gene, CDR3 protein. A D gene is named only where the DNA matches it firmly.

>TRBV5-1|TRBD2|TRBJ2-7
CASSLGLASYEQYF
>TRBV27|TRBD1|TRBJ1-5
CASSLGTGRGQPQHF
>TRBV5-1|TRBD1|TRBJ1-1
CASSDRGNTEAFF
>TRBV18|-|TRBJ1-1
CASSPAASGARTEAFF
>TRBV9|TRBD1|TRBJ1-4
CASSVGGRTGTEKLFF
>TRBV6-1|-|TRBJ1-2
CASSEGEDYGYTF
>TRBV3-1/TRBV3-2|-|TRBJ1-1
CASSQEGKGKNTEAFF
>TRBV5-1|TRBD2|TRBJ2-1
CASSLSGGAYNEQFF
>TRBV5-1|-|TRBJ1-5
CASSLGGGNQPQHF
>TRBV7-9|TRBD2|TRBJ2-5
CASSLGLAGMETQYF